A single sample is the source of the 30 T cell receptor beta chains below, sequenced in a study of vaccination and CD4 T cells after COVID-19. Treatment denoted: roughly 11-day PBMC culture with coronavirus spike peptide pools or control peptides (ViraFEST assay). Sequence data for DNA of cultured CD4+ T cells were generated by the Oncomine TCR Beta short-read assay. TCRdb processed the PCR reads anew with MiXCR; each CDR3 protein has one entry. The sample records 3,500 to 5,000 distinct CDR3 sequences, 21% being singletons. These receptors' targets are unknown. What was sequenced was CD4+ T cells from blood, cultured in vitro. The receptor source for this set is a human donor who had recovered from COVID-19.

This clonotype is classed as large. The V gene is TRBV7-9, the J gene TRBJ1-1; D ambiguous. Germline lookup yields CDR1 SEHNR and CDR2 FQNEAQ (reference sequence). CDR3 length equals 14 residues. The germline V and J ends were trimmed by 5 bases and 1 base, with 11 bases remaining between them. CDR3: CASSPPQRNTEAFF. The CDR3 nucleotides read TGTGCCAGCAGCCCCCCACAGAGGAACACTGAAGCTTTCTTT.

This clonotype is medium-sized (0.01 to 0.1%). The V gene is TRBV20-1, the J gene TRBJ2-3; TRBD2 matches 10 bases. The CDR3 runs to 15 residues. V dropped 5 bases and J dropped 2; count of bases not matched to a gene: 7. The germline V gene has CDR1 DFQATT and CDR2 SNEGSKA (reference sequence). In nucleotides, the CDR3 is TGCAGTGCTTTGAGCGGGGGGGCGATCACAGATACGCAGTATTTT. As protein: CSALSGGAITDTQYF.

A few counts support this clonotype. V gene TRBV6-1 combines with J gene TRBJ1-2; D call uncertain. The ends were cut back, 11 bases at V and 4 bases at J, with 11 bases in the middle. The CDR3 runs to 11 residues. Germline loops: CDR1 MNHNS, CDR2 SASEGT. The CDR3 region is CASQLAYGYTF. Here the CDR3 DNA reads TGTGCCTCCCAGCTCGCCTATGGCTACACCTTC.

This clonotype is termed medium-sized. The gene calls are TRBV6-5 and TRBJ1-1, with unresolved D. The V gene's germline CDR1 is MNHEY and CDR2 SVGAGI. The length of the CDR3 is 12 residues. V lost 2 bases to trimming and J lost 4 bases, with 5 bases between them. DNA of the CDR3: TGTGCCAGCAGTTACGGGAGCACTGAAGCTTTCTTT. It encodes CASSYGSTEAFF.

The rearrangement joins TRBV5-1 to TRBJ2-1; the match to TRBD2 covers 7 bases. V dropped 0 bases and J dropped 6; count of bases not matched to a gene: 6. The CDR3 loop spans 15 amino acids. Germline V gives CDR1 SGHRS, CDR2 YFSETQ. This chain's CDR3 is CASSLVAGVGNEQFF. The CDR3 DNA is TGCGCCAGCAGCTTGGTCGCGGGGGTGGGCAATGAGCAGTTCTTC.

By sample share, this clonotype is medium-sized. The chain employs TRBV2 and TRBJ2-2; 9 bases match TRBD1. Germline assignment: CDR1 SNHLY and CDR2 FYNNEI. V shed 5 bases, J shed 1 base, and the junction held 5 bases outside the gene matches. The CDR3 covers 16 residues. For the CDR3, the DNA is TGTGCCAGCAGTATACAGGGGGCTAAGAACACCGGGGAGCTGTTTTTT. Translation: CASSIQGAKNTGELFF.

This clonotype was seen a handful of times. This sequence joins TRBV6-1 and TRBJ1-5; a possible D gene is TRBD1 (5 bases). In germline, CDR1 is MNHNS, CDR2 SASEGT. The CDR3 loop spans 14 amino acids. Deletions cut 4 bases from V and 6 bases from J, with 13 bases between. The CDR3 loop is CASSGGGVGQPQHF. The CDR3 DNA is TGTGCCAGCAGTGGCGGGGGAGTTGGTCAGCCCCAGCATTTT.

J is TRBJ2-3 and V is TRBV11-2; 7 positions match TRBD2. With V trimmed by 0 bases and J by 5 bases, 11 bases remained unmatched. This CDR3 has 17 residues. The germline V gene has CDR1 SGHAT and CDR2 FQNNGV. The CDR3 reads CASSLDGVREGLDTQYF. Written as DNA, the CDR3 is TGTGCCAGCAGCTTAGATGGGGTCAGGGAGGGGCTAGATACGCAGTATTTT.

The chain combines TRBV18 with TRBJ1-1; tentatively, D is TRBD1 (6 bases). V was trimmed by 0 bases and J by 6 bases, leaving 17 bases between them. The CDR3 is made up of 16 amino acids. From germline, CDR1 is KGHSH and CDR2 LQKENI. In nucleotides, the CDR3 is TGTGCCAGCTCACCACCGGCAGGGGTCGGAGTGTCTGAAGCTTTCTTT. This encodes CASSPPAGVGVSEAFF.

As concerns this clonotype: One junction end does not reproduce the germline sequence, and a read error may be involved. The rearrangement links TRBV30 to TRBJ1-5; D possibly corresponds to TRBD1 (5 bases). The CDR3 runs to 15 residues. Germline-derived CDR1 and CDR2 are GTSNPN and SVGIG (reference sequence). In nucleotides, the CDR3 is TGTGCCTGGAGTAAGGGCCAGGGCTCCAATCCGCCCCAGCATTTT. This sequence encodes CAWSKGQGSNPPQHF.

This clonotype was detected a few times. The J gene is TRBJ1-5, the V gene TRBV4-1, with a possible D match to TRBD1 (6 bases). CDR1 and CDR2 (germline): MGHRA, YSYEKL. Trimming took 1 base from V and 8 from J, leaving 21 bases between them. CDR3 length: 17 residues. The CDR3 reads CASSQVFGRGSLEPQHF. CDR3 sequence (DNA): TGCGCCAGCAGCCAAGTATTTGGCAGGGGCTCACTAGAGCCCCAGCATTTT.

This clonotype was seen a handful of times. The chain combines TRBV5-6 with TRBJ2-5; perhaps TRBD2 as D (5 bases). The CDR3 consists of 13 residues. CDR1 is SGHDT and CDR2 is YYEEEE in the germline V gene. V was cut by 1 base and J by 3 bases, with 7 bases left in between. The CDR3 spells CASSLNGEETQYF. The CDR3 DNA is TGTGCCAGCAGCTTGAACGGGGAAGAGACCCAGTACTTC.

This clonotype was found a few times. V and J are TRBV5-1 and TRBJ1-3; D is undetermined. The CDR3 is 13 amino acids. The ends were cut back, 0 bases at V and 4 bases at J, with 5 bases in the middle. Germline values: CDR1 SGHRS, CDR2 YFSETQ. CDR3 region: CASSLARGNTIYF. The CDR3 DNA is TGCGCCAGCAGCTTGGCGAGGGGAAACACCATATATTTT.

A few counts support this clonotype. J is TRBJ2-1 and V is TRBV20-1, with TRBD2 matching over 11 bases. In germline, CDR1 is DFQATT, CDR2 SNEGSKA (reference sequence). This CDR3 is 15 amino acids long. Trimming cost V 2 bases and J 3 bases; bases outside gene matches: 3. For the CDR3, the DNA is TGCAGTGCTAGAAGACTAGCGGGATTCTACAATGAGCAGTTCTTC. This encodes CSARRLAGFYNEQFF.

The chain is built from TRBV25-1 and TRBJ2-3; D is unresolved. CDR1 and CDR2 (germline): MGHDK, SYGVNS. V was shortened by 3 bases and J by 1 base, with 8 bases between the two germline ends. The CDR3 sequence is 14 residues long. The CDR3 nucleotides are TGTGCCAGCAGTGATAAGTGGGGCACAGATACGCAGTATTTT. Encoded protein: CASSDKWGTDTQYF. The variable domain in full, with the rest retrieved from reference TRBV25-1 and TRBJ2-3, is EADIYQTPRYLVIGTGKKITLECSQTMGHDKMYWYQQDPGMELHLIHYSYGVNSTEKGDLSSESTVSRIRTEHFPLTLESARPSHTSQYLCASSDKWGTDTQYFGPGTRLTVL.

This sequence joins TRBV29-1 and TRBJ1-2; TRBD1 might be the D (6 bases). Germline V gene lookup returns CDR1 SQVTM and CDR2 ANQGSEA. V shed 2 bases and J shed 0 bases, with 10 bases lying between them. The CDR3 runs to 14 residues. CDR3: CSVEPGHPNYGYTF. In nucleotides, the CDR3 is TGCAGCGTTGAACCGGGACACCCTAACTATGGCTACACCTTC.

This clonotype is termed medium-sized. The chain carries TRBV7-8 and TRBJ2-4; 8 nucleotides match TRBD2. This CDR3 has 17 residues. V lost 2 bases to trimming and J lost 1 base; unmatched junction nucleotides: 7. The V gene's germline CDR1 is SGHVS and CDR2 FQNEAQ. The chain's CDR3 is CASSLKAGGLAKNIQYF. CDR3 DNA sequence: TGTGCCAGCAGCTTAAAGGCGGGGGGCCTGGCCAAAAACATTCAGTACTTC.

There are a few counts of this clonotype. This chain uses TRBV7-9 with TRBJ2-7, with TRBD2 matching over 10 bases. V lost 3 bases to trimming and J lost 6 bases; unmatched junction nucleotides: 11. CDR3 length: 16 amino acids. Germline values: CDR1 SEHNR, CDR2 FQNEAQ (reference sequence). The CDR3 region is CASSLESGGADSEQYF. Here the CDR3 DNA reads TGTGCCAGCAGCTTGGAGAGCGGGGGGGCCGATAGCGAGCAGTACTTC.

This clonotype is labeled medium-sized. The CDR3 here is CASSPEGNEQFF. In DNA form, the CDR3 reads TGTGCCAGCAGCCCTGAGGGGAATGAGCAGTTCTTC. The chain employs TRBV12-3 or TRBV12-4 and TRBJ2-1; D is tentatively TRBD1 or TRBD2 (5 bases each). This CDR3 spans 12 amino acids. The germline V and J ends were trimmed by 6 bases and 7 bases, with 10 bases remaining between them.

This clonotype showed up just a few times. This rearrangement joins TRBV5-1 to TRBJ2-1; 9 bases match TRBD2. Germline CDR1 is SGHRS and CDR2 is YFSETQ. With V trimmed by 5 bases and J by 5 bases, 8 bases remained unmatched. This CDR3 is 15 amino acids long. As DNA, the CDR3 is TGCGCCAGCAGTTGGGCGGGGGGGTGGAACAATGAGCAGTTCTTC. This sequence encodes CASSWAGGWNNEQFF.

This clonotype was detected a few times. This chain connects TRBV2 to TRBJ2-3; a possible D gene is TRBD2 (5 bases). Germline lookup yields CDR1 SNHLY and CDR2 FYNNEI. The CDR3 has 15 residues. Trimming took 3 bases from V and 2 from J, leaving 12 bases between them. CDR3 sequence: CASSEGGGPTDTQYF. The CDR3 coding sequence is TGTGCCAGCAGTGAGGGTGGCGGGCCCACAGATACGCAGTATTTT.

This clonotype was detected a few times. The chain employs TRBV19 and TRBJ2-3, with D perhaps being TRBD1 or TRBD2 (5 bases each). Per germline, CDR1 LNHDA and CDR2 SQIVND (reference sequence). The CDR3 runs to 13 residues. With 8 bases removed from V and 2 bases from J, the gap between germline ends came to 11 bases. The CDR3 DNA is TGTGCCAGTCGGGGCGCGGCCACAGATACGCAGTATTTT. This gives the protein CASRGAATDTQYF.

The chain uses TRBV29-1 and TRBJ2-3; TRBD1 agrees at 12 bases. CDR3 size: 13 residues. Germline V lookup: CDR1 SQVTM, CDR2 ANQGSEA. J lost 7 bases, V lost 7 bases, and 6 bases had no gene match. CDR3 in amino acids: CSAGTGGPNTQYF. In DNA form, the CDR3 reads TGCAGCGCCGGGACAGGGGGCCCCAATACGCAGTATTTT.

This clonotype has more than one count but fewer than ten. This chain uses TRBV11-2 with TRBJ2-7, with D perhaps given as TRBD1 or TRBD2 (6 bases each). The CDR3 totals 16 residues. V lost 1 base and J lost 1, with 14 bases in between. CDR1 is SGHAT and CDR2 is FQNNGV in the germline V gene. CDR3 loop: CASSLGVGGFSYEQYF. CDR3 in DNA: TGTGCCAGCAGCTTAGGGGTCGGGGGCTTTTCCTACGAGCAGTACTTC.

V gene TRBV2 combines with J gene TRBJ2-3; 14 nucleotides agree with TRBD2. The germline V gene has CDR1 SNHLY and CDR2 FYNNEI. V lost 4 bases to trimming and J lost 2 bases; unmatched junction nucleotides: 5. The CDR3 is made up of 17 amino acids. The CDR3 nucleotides read TGTGCCAGCAGTGCCGGGACTAGCGGGGGATACACAGATACGCAGTATTTT. Translating gives CASSAGTSGGYTDTQYF. Full variable domain (missing parts from reference TRBV2 and TRBJ2-3): EPEVTQTPSHQVTQMGQEVILRCVPISNHLYFYWYRQILGQKVEFLVSFYNNEISEKSEIFDDQFSVERPDGSNFTLKIRSTKLEDSAMYFCASSAGTSGGYTDTQYFGPGTRLTVL.

The V and J genes are TRBV6-1 and TRBJ1-5; D gene uncertain. CDR1 and CDR2 (germline): MNHNS, SASEGT. This CDR3 comprises 17 residues. Trimming shortened V by 3 bases and J by 0 bases, and 15 bases separated the two germline ends. The DNA of the CDR3 is TGTGCCAGCAGTGATTGGCGGGTTGTGTTTAGCAATCAGCCCCAGCATTTT. Protein sequence: CASSDWRVVFSNQPQHF.

The chain couples TRBV5-1 to TRBJ1-6; D remains unclear. Germline V gene lookup returns CDR1 SGHRS and CDR2 YFSETQ. V lost 0 bases, J lost 8 bases, and 12 bases lay in between. The CDR3 has 15 residues. The CDR3 nucleotides are TGCGCCAGCAGCTTGGCCTTTTTGGGTGATTCACCCCTCCACTTT. It translates to CASSLAFLGDSPLHF.

This chain links TRBV24-1 with TRBJ2-3, with TRBD2 matching over 7 bases. In germline, CDR1 is KGHDR, CDR2 SFDVKD. This CDR3 contains 16 residues. The J segment lost 1 base and the V segment lost 4 bases, leaving 7 bases of the junction unmatched. The CDR3 reads CATSDRKRGGTDTQYF. Here the CDR3 DNA reads TGTGCCACCAGTGACCGTAAGCGGGGAGGCACAGATACGCAGTATTTT.

The chain uses TRBV7-2 and TRBJ1-5; maybe TRBD1 (5 bases). The CDR3 runs 15 residues. CDR1 and CDR2 from the germline V gene are SGHTA and FQGNSA. Deletions cut 5 bases from V and 2 bases from J, with 13 bases between. CDR3 DNA sequence: TGTGCCAGCAGCCCTTTACAAGGGGGCAATCAGCCCCAGCATTTT. Translating it yields CASSPLQGGNQPQHF.

V usage is TRBV6-1 and J usage is TRBJ2-7; 11 bases agree with TRBD1. Germline lookup yields CDR1 MNHNS and CDR2 SASEGT. Trimming removed 8 bases from V and 5 bases from J; junction bases left unmatched: 5. The CDR3 consists of 13 residues. CDR3 sequence (DNA): TGTGCCAGCCGTGGGACAGGGGGAGACGAGCAGTACTTC. This translates into CASRGTGGDEQYF.